The sequence of this TCR beta chain was determined in a study of breast tumors, draining lymph nodes, adjacent tissues. Breast cancer patients provided tissue from their axillary draining lymph nodes. Looked up from germline, CDR1 is SGHVS and CDR2 is FNYEAQ. Trimming cost V 3 bases and J 5 bases, with 14 bases left between them. This CDR3 comprises 14 residues. This clonotype occurred many times. TCRdb independently ran MiXCR on the multiplex PCR reads; one entry per CDR3 protein. This table has roughly 120,000 distinct CDR3 sequences, just under 20% appearing once. The V gene is TRBV7-6, the J gene TRBJ2-7; TRBD1 or TRBD2 may be the D gene (5 bases each). The sequence was obtained from a female donor with breast cancer. Some clones in this sample may be carry-over from other donors' samples. Sequencing was performed on axillary lymph node tissue. CDR3 loop: CASSFSGGDDEQYF. CDR3 DNA: TGTGCCAGCAGCTTTTCTGGGGGTGATGACGAGCAGTACTTC.